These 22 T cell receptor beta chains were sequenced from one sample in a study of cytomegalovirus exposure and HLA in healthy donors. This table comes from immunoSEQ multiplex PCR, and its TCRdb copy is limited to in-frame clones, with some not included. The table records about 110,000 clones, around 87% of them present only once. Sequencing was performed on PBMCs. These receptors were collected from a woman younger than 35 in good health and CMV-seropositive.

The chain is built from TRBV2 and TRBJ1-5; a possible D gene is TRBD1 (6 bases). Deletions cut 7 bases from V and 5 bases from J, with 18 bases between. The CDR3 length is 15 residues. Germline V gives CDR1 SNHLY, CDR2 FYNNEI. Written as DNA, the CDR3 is TGTGCCAGCATCGCAGGGGAAGCGGCCTATCAGCCCCAGCATTTT. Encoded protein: CASIAGEAAYQPQHF.

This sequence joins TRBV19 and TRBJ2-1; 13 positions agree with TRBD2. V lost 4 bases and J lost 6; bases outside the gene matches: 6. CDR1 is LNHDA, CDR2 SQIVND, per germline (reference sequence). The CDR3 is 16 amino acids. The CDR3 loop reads CASSTSGLAGINEQFF. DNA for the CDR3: TGTGCCAGTAGTACCTCGGGACTAGCGGGGATCAATGAGCAGTTCTTC.

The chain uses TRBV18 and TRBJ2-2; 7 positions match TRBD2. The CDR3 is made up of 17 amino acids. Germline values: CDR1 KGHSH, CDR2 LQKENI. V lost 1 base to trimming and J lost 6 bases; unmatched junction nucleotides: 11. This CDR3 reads CASSPRTSVVFAGELFF. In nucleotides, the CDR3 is TGTGCCAGCTCACCACGGACTAGTGTCGTCTTCGCCGGGGAGCTGTTTTTT.

DNA for the CDR3: TGCGCCAGCAGTGAGGCCCCCCAGGGCACCGGGGAGCTGTTTTTT. This sequence encodes CASSEAPQGTGELFF. The chain uses TRBV5-1 and TRBJ2-2, with D possibly matching TRBD1 (5 bases). This CDR3 comprises 15 residues. V lost 5 bases, J lost 4 bases, and 15 bases lay in between. CDR1 is SGHRS and CDR2 is YFSETQ in the germline V gene. The whole variable domain, remainder taken from reference TRBV5-1 and TRBJ2-2, is KAGVTQTPRYLIKTRGQQVTLSCSPISGHRSVSWYQQTPGQGLQFLFEYFSETQRNKGNFPGRFSGRQFSNSRSEMNVSTLELGDSALYLCASSEAPQGTGELFFGEGSRLTVL.

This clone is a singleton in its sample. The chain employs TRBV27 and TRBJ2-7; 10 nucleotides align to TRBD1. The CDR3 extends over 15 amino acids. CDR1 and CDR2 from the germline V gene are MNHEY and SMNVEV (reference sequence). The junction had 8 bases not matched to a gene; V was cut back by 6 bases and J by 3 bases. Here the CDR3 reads CASSSRDRGNYEQYF. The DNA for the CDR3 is TGTGCCAGCAGCTCACGGGACAGGGGAAACTACGAGCAGTACTTC.

Here the CDR3 reads CASSLARTGELFF. CDR3 DNA: TGTGCCAGCAGTTTAGCTCGGACCGGGGAGCTGTTTTTT. The chain uses TRBV27 and TRBJ2-2; D gene unclear. CDR1 is MNHEY and CDR2 is SMNVEV in the germline V gene (reference sequence). The CDR3 has 13 amino acids. The V and J ends lost 2 bases and 5 bases respectively, with 6 bases between them.

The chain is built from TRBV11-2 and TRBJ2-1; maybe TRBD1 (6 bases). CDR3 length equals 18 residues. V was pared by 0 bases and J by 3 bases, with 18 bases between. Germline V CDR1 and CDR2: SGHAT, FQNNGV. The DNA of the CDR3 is TGTGCCAGCAGCTTAGAGTTACGGTCAGGGGTGGGCTACAATGAGCAGTTCTTC. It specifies CASSLELRSGVGYNEQFF.

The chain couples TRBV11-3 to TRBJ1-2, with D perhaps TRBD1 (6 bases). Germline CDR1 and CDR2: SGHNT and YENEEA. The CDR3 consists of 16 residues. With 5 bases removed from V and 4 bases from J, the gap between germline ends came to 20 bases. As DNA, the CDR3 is TGTGCCAGCAGCGCGTTCGTGGTCAGGGGCTTCTATGGCTACACCTTC. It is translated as CASSAFVVRGFYGYTF.

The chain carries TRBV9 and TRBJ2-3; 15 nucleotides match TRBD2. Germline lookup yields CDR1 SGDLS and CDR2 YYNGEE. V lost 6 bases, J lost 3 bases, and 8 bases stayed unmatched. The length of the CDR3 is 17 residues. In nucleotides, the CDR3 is TGTGCCAGCACCCCAGGACTAGCGGGGGGGCCAACAGATACGCAGTATTTT. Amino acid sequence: CASTPGLAGGPTDTQYF.

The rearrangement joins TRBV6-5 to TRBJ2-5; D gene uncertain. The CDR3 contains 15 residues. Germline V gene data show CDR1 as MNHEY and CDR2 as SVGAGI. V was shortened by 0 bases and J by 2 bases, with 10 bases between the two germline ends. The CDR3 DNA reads TGTGCCAGCAGTTACTCACCGGGTCTTCAAGAGACCCAGTACTTC. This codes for CASSYSPGLQETQYF.

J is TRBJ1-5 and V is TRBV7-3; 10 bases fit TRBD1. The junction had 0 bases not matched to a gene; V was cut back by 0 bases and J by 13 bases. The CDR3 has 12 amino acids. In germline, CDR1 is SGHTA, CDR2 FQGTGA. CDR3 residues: CASSLTDRGQHF. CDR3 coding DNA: TGTGCCAGCAGCTTAACGGACAGGGGGCAGCATTTT.

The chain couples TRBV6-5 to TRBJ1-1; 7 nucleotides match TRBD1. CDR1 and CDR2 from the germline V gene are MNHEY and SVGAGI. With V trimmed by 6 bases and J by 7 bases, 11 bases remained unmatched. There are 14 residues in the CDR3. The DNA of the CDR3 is TGTGCCAGCAGAAAAGCCCAGGGGGGTGGTGAAGCTTTCTTT. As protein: CASRKAQGGGEAFF.

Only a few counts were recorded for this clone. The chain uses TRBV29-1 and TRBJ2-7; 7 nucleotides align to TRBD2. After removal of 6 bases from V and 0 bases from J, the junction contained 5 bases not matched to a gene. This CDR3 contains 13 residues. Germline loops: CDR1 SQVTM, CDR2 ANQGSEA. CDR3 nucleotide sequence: TGCAGCGTGTGGGAGGGAAGCTCCTACGAGCAGTACTTC. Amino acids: CSVWEGSSYEQYF.

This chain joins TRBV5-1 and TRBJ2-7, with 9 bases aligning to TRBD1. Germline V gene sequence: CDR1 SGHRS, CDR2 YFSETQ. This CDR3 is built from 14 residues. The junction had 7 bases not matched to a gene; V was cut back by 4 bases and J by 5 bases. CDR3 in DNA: TGCGCCAGCAGCGTCGACAGGGGGGGCCACGAGCAGTACTTC. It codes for CASSVDRGGHEQYF. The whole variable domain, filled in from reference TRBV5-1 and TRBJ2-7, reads KAGVTQTPRYLIKTRGQQVTLSCSPISGHRSVSWYQQTPGQGLQFLFEYFSETQRNKGNFPGRFSGRQFSNSRSEMNVSTLELGDSALYLCASSVDRGGHEQYFGPGTRLTVT.

The CDR3 DNA reads as TGTGCCAGCGGGACAGGGGGCTACGAGCAGTACTTC. Translation gives CASGTGGYEQYF. This chain joins TRBV19 and TRBJ2-7; TRBD1 agrees at 11 bases. Trimming at V came to 9 bases and at J to 3 bases, leaving 1 base not matched to a gene. The germline V gene encodes CDR1 LNHDA and CDR2 SQIVND (reference sequence). The CDR3 covers 12 residues.

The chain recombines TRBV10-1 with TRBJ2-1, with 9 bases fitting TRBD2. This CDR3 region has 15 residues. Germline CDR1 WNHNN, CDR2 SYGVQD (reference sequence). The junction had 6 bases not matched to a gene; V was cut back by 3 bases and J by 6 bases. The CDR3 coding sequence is TGCGCCAGCAGTGACGATGCGGGAGGGCGCAATGAGCAGTTCTTC. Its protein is CASSDDAGGRNEQFF.

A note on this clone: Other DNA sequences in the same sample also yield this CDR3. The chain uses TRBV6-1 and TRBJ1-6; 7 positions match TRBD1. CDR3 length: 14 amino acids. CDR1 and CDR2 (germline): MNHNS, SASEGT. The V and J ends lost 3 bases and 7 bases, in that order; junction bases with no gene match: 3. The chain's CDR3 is CASSDRQGNSPLHF. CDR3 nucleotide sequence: TGTGCCAGCAGTGACAGACAGGGCAATTCACCCCTCCACTTT.

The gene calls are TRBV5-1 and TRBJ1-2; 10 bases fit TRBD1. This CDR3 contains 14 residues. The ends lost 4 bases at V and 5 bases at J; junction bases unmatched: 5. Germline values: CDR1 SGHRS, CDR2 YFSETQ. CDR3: CASSTGTGVYGYTF. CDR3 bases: TGCGCCAGCAGCACCGGGACAGGGGTTTATGGCTACACCTTC.

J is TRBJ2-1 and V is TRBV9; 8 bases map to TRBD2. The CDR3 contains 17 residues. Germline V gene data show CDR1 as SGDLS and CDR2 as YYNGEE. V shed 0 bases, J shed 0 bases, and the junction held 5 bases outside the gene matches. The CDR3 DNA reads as TGTGCCAGCAGCGTAGACGGCGGGGGGAGCTCCTACAATGAGCAGTTCTTC. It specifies CASSVDGGGSSYNEQFF.

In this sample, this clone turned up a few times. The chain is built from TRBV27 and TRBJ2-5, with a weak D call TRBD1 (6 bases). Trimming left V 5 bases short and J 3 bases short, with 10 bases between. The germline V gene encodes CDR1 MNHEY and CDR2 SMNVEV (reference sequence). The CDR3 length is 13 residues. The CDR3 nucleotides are TGTGCCAGCAGTCCCCGGACAGAAGAGACCCAGTACTTC. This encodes CASSPRTEETQYF.

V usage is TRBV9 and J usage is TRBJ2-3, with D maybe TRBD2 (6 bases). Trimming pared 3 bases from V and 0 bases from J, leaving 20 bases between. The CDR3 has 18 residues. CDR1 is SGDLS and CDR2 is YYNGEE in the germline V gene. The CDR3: CASSGILGGVISTDTQYF. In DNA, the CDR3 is TGTGCCAGCAGCGGTATATTGGGGGGAGTGATCAGCACAGATACGCAGTATTTT.

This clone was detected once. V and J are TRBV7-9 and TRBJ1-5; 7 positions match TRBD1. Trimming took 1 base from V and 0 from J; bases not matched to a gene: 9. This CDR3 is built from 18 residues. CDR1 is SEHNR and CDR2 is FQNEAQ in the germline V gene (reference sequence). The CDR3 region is CASSLGAGGKYSNQPQHF. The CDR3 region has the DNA TGTGCCAGCAGCTTAGGGGCAGGGGGGAAATATAGCAATCAGCCCCAGCATTTT.